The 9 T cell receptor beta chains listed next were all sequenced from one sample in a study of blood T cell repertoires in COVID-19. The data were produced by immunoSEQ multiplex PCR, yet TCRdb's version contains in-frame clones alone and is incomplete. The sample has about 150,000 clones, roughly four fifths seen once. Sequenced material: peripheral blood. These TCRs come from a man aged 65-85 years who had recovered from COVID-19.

The CDR3 sequence: CASSPDIEQPQHF. The DNA for the CDR3 is TGTGCCAGCAGCCCTGACATCGAGCAGCCCCAGCATTTT. The gene calls are TRBV7-8 and TRBJ1-5; D remains ambiguous. The V end was cut by 5 bases, the J end by 7 bases, with 12 bases between. Looked up from germline, CDR1 is SGHVS and CDR2 is FQNEAQ. This CDR3 contains 13 residues.

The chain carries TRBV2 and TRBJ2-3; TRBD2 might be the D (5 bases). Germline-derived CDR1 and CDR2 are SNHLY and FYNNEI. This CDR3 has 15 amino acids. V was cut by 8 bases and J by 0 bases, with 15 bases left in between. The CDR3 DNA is TGTGCCAGCGGTTTAGGACTTCCCAGCACAGATACGCAGTATTTT. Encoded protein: CASGLGLPSTDTQYF.

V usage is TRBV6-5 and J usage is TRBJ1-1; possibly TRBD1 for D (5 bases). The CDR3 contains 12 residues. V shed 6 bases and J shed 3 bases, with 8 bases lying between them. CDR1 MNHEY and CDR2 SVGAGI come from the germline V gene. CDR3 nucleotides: TGTGCCAGCAGGTTAGGGGACACTGAAGCTTTCTTT. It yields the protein CASRLGDTEAFF.

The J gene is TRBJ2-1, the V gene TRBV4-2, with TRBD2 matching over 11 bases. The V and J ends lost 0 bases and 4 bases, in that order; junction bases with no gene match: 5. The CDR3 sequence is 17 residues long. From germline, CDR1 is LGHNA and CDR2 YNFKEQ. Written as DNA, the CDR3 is TGTGCCAGCAGCCAAGAAGTTGGGACTAGCGGATACAATGAGCAGTTCTTC. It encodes CASSQEVGTSGYNEQFF.

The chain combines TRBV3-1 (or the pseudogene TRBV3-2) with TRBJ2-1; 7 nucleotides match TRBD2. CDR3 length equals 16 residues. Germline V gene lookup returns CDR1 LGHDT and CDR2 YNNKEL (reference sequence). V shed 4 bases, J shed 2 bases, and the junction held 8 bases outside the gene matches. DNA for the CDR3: TGTGCCAGCAGCCGCGATGGCGGGAGTACCTACAATGAGCAGTTCTTC. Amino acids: CASSRDGGSTYNEQFF.

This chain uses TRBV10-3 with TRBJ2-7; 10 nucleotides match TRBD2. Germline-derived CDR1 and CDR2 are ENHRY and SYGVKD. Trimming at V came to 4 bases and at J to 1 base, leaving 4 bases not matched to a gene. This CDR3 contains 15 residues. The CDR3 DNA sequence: TGTGCCATCAGTGGAGTAGCGGGAGGTTCCTACGAGCAGTACTTC. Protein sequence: CAISGVAGGSYEQYF.

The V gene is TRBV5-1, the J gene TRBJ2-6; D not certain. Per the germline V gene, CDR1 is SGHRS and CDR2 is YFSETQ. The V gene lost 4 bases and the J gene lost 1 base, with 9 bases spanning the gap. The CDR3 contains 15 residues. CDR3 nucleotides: TGCGCCAGCAGCGTCGACGGGTCTGGGGCCAACGTCCTGACTTTC. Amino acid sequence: CASSVDGSGANVLTF.

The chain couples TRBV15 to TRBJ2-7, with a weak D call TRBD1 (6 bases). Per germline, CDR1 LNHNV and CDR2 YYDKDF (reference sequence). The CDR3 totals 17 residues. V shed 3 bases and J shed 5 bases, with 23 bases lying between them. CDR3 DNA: TGTGCCACCAGCAGCAAAAAAACAGGGTCTATCTTTCACGAGCAGTACTTC. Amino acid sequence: CATSSKKTGSIFHEQYF.

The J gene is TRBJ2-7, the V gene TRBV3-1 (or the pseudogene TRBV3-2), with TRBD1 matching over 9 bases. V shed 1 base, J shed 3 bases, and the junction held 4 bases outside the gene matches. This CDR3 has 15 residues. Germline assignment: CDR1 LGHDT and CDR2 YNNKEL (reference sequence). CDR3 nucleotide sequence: TGTGCCAGCAGCCAAGGGCCGGGACAGGGCTACGAGCAGTACTTC. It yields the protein CASSQGPGQGYEQYF.